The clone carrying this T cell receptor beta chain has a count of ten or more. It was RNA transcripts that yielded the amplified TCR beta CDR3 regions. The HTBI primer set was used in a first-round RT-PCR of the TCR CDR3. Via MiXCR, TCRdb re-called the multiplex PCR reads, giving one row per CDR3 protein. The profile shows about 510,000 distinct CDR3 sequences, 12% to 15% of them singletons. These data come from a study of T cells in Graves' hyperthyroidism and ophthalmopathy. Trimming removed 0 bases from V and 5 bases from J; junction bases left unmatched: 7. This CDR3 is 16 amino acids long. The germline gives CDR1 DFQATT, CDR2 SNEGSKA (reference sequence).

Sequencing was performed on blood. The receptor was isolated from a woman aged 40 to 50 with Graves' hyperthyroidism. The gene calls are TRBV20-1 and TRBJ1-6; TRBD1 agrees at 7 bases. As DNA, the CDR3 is TGCAGTGCTAGAGATCTCGGGGACAGCGATAATTCACCCCTCCACTTT. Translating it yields CSARDLGDSDNSPLHF.